This T cell receptor beta chain originates from a study of early T cells in non-severe SARS-CoV-2 infection. Whole-study findings and limits: VDJdb matching skewed toward anti-spike CD8 responses, missing private and CD4 specificities.

TCRdb fed the 5' RACE reads into MiXCR, producing one record per CDR3 protein. The sample yields under 85,000 distinct CDR3 sequences, more than 14% seen once. Only a few counts were recorded for this clonotype. What it binds is not known. This CDR3 is built from 14 residues. The V and J ends lost 3 bases and 4 bases respectively, with 12 bases between them. Germline loops: CDR1 SGHRS, CDR2 YFSETQ. This clonotype was obtained from an adult who was a healthcare worker with PCR-confirmed SARS-CoV-2 infection or an uninfected control (not recorded which). This chain uses TRBV5-1 with TRBJ2-3; D tentatively reads TRBD1 or TRBD2 (5 bases each). The source was whole blood, collected at baseline. The CDR3 protein is CASSSPQGADTQYF. The CDR3 region has the DNA TGCGCCAGCAGCTCCCCTCAGGGAGCAGATACGCAGTATTTT.